This T cell receptor beta chain was sequenced during a study of blood T cell repertoires in COVID-19. Study overall: Acute-phase and convalescent COVID-19 samples originated in the United States, Italy and Spain. PBMCs, B-cell-depleted T cells, or T cells provided the cDNA or gDNA that made up the material.

Self-reported history from a screening survey and questionnaire set each donor's cohort. V lost 8 bases, J lost 0 bases, and 11 bases lay in between. This CDR3 region has 13 residues. Germline-derived CDR1 and CDR2 are GTSNPN and SVGIG (reference sequence). Original processing notes: It was from reference gene primer amplification that nucleated cell counts were estimated. Sequenced by immunoSEQ multiplex PCR; TCRdb stores in-frame clones only, minus some. V and J calls plus clone size are reproduced from that table; the DNA served to infer D and trimming. This sample has under 200,000 clones, with over 75% found just once.

The clonotype was recovered from a woman in her forties with acute COVID-19. This rearrangement joins TRBV30 to TRBJ1-5; D is unclear. The sample was PBMCs or T cells enriched from blood (not recorded which). CDR3 nucleotide sequence: TGTGCCGCCGCCGGGGATAGCAATCAGCCCCAGCATTTT. It encodes CAAAGDSNQPQHF.